A single sample gave rise to the 14 T cell receptor beta chains below, sequenced in a study of T cell responses to AZD1222 COVID-19 vaccine. Some clones are missing from TCRdb's copy, which holds only in-frame ones; the method was immunoSEQ multiplex PCR. The data hold over 150,000 clones, with around nine tenths observed a single time. The sequencing used peripheral blood, collected on day 0 of AZD1222 vaccination. Every receptor here comes from an adult in good health.

This chain joins TRBV7-9 and TRBJ2-7, with unresolved D. CDR3 length: 13 residues. Trimming left V 1 base short and J 2 bases short, with 6 bases between. Germline CDR1 SEHNR, CDR2 FQNEAQ (reference sequence). The DNA for the CDR3 is TGTGCCAGCAGCTTAGGCGGTCCCTACGAGCAGTACTTC. Its protein product is CASSLGGPYEQYF.

The V and J genes are TRBV5-5 and TRBJ1-1; D is unresolved. Deletions cut 4 bases from V and 4 bases from J, with 11 bases between. This CDR3 contains 13 residues. Germline CDR1 and CDR2: SGHKS and YYEKEE (reference sequence). CDR3 bases: TGTGCCAGCAGCCCTCGGATGGGCACTGAAGCTTTCTTT. It yields the protein CASSPRMGTEAFF.

CDR3 nucleotide sequence: TGTGCCAGTAGTAGGAGACAGGTCAACACTGAAGCTTTCTTT. It translates to CASSRRQVNTEAFF. V and J are TRBV19 and TRBJ1-1; tentative D call: TRBD1 (6 bases). The CDR3 runs to 14 residues. Germline V gives CDR1 LNHDA, CDR2 SQIVND (reference sequence). The V end lost 4 bases, the J end lost 2 bases, and 11 bases lay between the germline ends. The whole variable domain, filled in from reference TRBV19 and TRBJ1-1, reads DGGITQSPKYLFRKEGQNVTLSCEQNLNHDAMYWYRQDPGQGLRLIYYSQIVNDFQKGDIAEGYSVSREKKESFPLTVTSAQKNPTAFYLCASSRRQVNTEAFFGQGTRLTVV.

The rearrangement uses TRBV10-2 and TRBJ2-3; the match to TRBD2 covers 10 bases. J lost 5 bases, V lost 6 bases, and 11 bases had no gene match. CDR3 length: 16 residues. Germline CDR1 is WSHSY and CDR2 is SAAADI. The DNA of the CDR3 is TGCGCCAGCAGACTCCAGCGGGGGGGCTTGGTAGATACGCAGTATTTT. It translates to CASRLQRGGLVDTQYF.

V and J are TRBV6-2 or TRBV6-3 and TRBJ2-7; the D is unclear. This CDR3 spans 11 amino acids. Germline CDR1 MNHEY, CDR2 SVGEGT. Trimming removed 2 bases from V and 7 bases from J, with 6 bases in between. In nucleotides, the CDR3 is TGTGCCAGCAGTTACGGTCAGGAGCAGTACTTC. This codes for CASSYGQEQYF.

The chain is built from TRBV28 and TRBJ2-7; 8 bases map to TRBD2. V gave up 6 bases and J gave up 1 base; unmatched junction bases: 2. This CDR3 is built from 13 residues. Germline-derived CDR1 and CDR2 are MDHEN and SYDVKM. The CDR3 spells CASSGGGSYEQYF. The CDR3 DNA sequence: TGTGCCAGCAGCGGGGGGGGTTCCTACGAGCAGTACTTC.

This clone is a singleton in its sample. The chain recombines TRBV6-5 with TRBJ1-3; D is unresolved. Trimming cost V 7 bases and J 0 bases, with 7 bases left between them. CDR1 is MNHEY, CDR2 SVGAGI, per germline. The CDR3 is 13 residues long. CDR3 residues: CASMFDSGNTIYF. The CDR3 coding sequence is TGTGCCAGCATGTTCGACTCTGGAAACACCATATATTTT.

The CDR3 is CASSTGTGPYIYGYTF. In DNA form, the CDR3 reads TGTGCCAGCAGCACCGGGACAGGGCCATACATCTATGGCTACACCTTC. This chain connects TRBV7-9 to TRBJ1-2, with TRBD1 matching 9 bases. The CDR3 is 16 amino acids. The germline V gene encodes CDR1 SEHNR and CDR2 FQNEAQ (reference sequence). The V segment lost 5 bases and the J segment 4 bases; nucleotides outside the gene matches: 11.

This clone occurred once. The chain has TRBV24-1 and TRBJ2-7; D uncertain. CDR3 length equals 14 residues. Trimming cost V 0 bases and J 2 bases, with 7 bases left between them. Germline CDR1 and CDR2: KGHDR and SFDVKD. CDR3: CATSDLGPPYEQYF. The CDR3 coding sequence is TGTGCCACCAGTGATTTGGGACCGCCCTACGAGCAGTACTTC.

The gene calls are TRBV18 and TRBJ2-1; 7 bases agree with TRBD2. The CDR3 spans 13 residues. The V and J ends lost 10 bases and 5 bases, in that order; junction bases with no gene match: 8. Germline V gene lookup returns CDR1 KGHSH and CDR2 LQKENI. The CDR3 DNA sequence: TGTGCCACCCGGGGAGGGATCGACAATGAGCAGTTCTTC. Its protein is CATRGGIDNEQFF.

CDR3 protein: CASSHAGLAGERSYNEQFF. CDR3 sequence (DNA): TGTGCCAGCAGCCACGCGGGACTAGCGGGGGAGCGCTCCTACAATGAGCAGTTCTTC. This sequence joins TRBV7-3 and TRBJ2-1; 14 positions agree with TRBD2. Germline values: CDR1 SGHTA, CDR2 FQGTGA. Trimming at V came to 5 bases and at J to 0 bases, leaving 9 bases not matched to a gene. The CDR3 loop spans 19 amino acids. Based on the CDR3 plus reference TRBV7-3 and TRBJ2-1, the full variable domain is GAGVSQTPSNKVTEKGKYVELRCDPISGHTALYWYRQSLGQGPEFLIYFQGTGAADDSGLPNDRFFAVRPEGSVSTLKIQRTERGDSAVYLCASSHAGLAGERSYNEQFFGPGTRLTVL.

CDR3 in DNA: TGTGCCAGCAGCTACCGACTAGCGGGGGGAGTTGGGAATGAGCAGTTCTTC. Protein: CASSYRLAGGVGNEQFF. The chain couples TRBV11-3 to TRBJ2-1; 13 bases align to TRBD2. From germline, CDR1 is SGHNT and CDR2 YENEEA. The CDR3 totals 17 residues. Trimming took 4 bases from V and 7 from J; bases not matched to a gene: 10. The full variable domain, in which reference TRBV11-3 and TRBJ2-1 provide the parts outside the CDR3, is EAGVVQSPRYKIIEKKQPVAFWCNPISGHNTLYWYLQNLGQGPELLIRYENEEAVDDSQLPKDRFSAERLKGVDSTLKIQPAELGDSAVYLCASSYRLAGGVGNEQFFGPGTRLTVL.

V gene TRBV14 combines with J gene TRBJ1-1, with 7 bases fitting TRBD1. This CDR3 spans 16 amino acids. Germline assignment: CDR1 SGHDN and CDR2 FVKESK. The junction had 8 bases not matched to a gene; V was cut back by 2 bases and J by 2 bases. The CDR3 sequence: CASSQPQGTVNTEAFF. The CDR3, as DNA: TGTGCCAGCAGCCAACCCCAAGGGACAGTCAACACTGAAGCTTTCTTT. Complete variable domain (other parts from reference TRBV14 and TRBJ1-1): EAGVTQFPSHSVIEKGQTVTLRCDPISGHDNLYWYRRVMGKEIKFLLHFVKESKQDESGMPNNRFLAERTGGTYSTLKVQPAELEDSGVYFCASSQPQGTVNTEAFFGQGTRLTVV.

This chain joins TRBV6-1 and TRBJ1-3, with 8 positions matching TRBD1. Germline CDR1 and CDR2: MNHNS and SASEGT. The CDR3 is 16 amino acids. V dropped 2 bases and J dropped 8; count of bases not matched to a gene: 11. The chain's CDR3 is CASSETPGTGSDTIYF. CDR3 bases: TGTGCCAGCAGTGAAACTCCCGGGACAGGTTCAGACACCATATATTTT.